Below are 25 T cell receptor beta chains sequenced from a single sample in a study of post-analysis software for immune sequencing data. Presence of unique molecular identifiers characterized the TCR beta cDNA libraries. TCRdb passed the PCR reads through MiXCR, listing each CDR3 protein once. The sample has about 770,000 distinct CDR3 sequences, approximately 44% seen once. Study-level results: Four or five TRBV segments were more frequent in patients than controls; TRBV5-6, TRBV5-1 and TRBV20-1 belonged to this group.

No antigens are known for them. Sequenced material: blood. The receptors derive from a girl aged 10 to 17 with multiple sclerosis.

This clonotype was found once. The V call is TRBV20-1, the J call TRBJ2-1, with D possibly TRBD2 on 7 matching bases. The length of the CDR3 is 12 residues. The germline CDR1 and CDR2 sequences are DFQATT and SNEGSKA (reference sequence). Between the trimmed V and J ends, which lost 8 bases and 8 bases, there was a span of 16 bases. DNA of the CDR3: TGCAGTCCCGGGGGGCCCCGGGATGAGCAGTTCTTC. Its translation: CSPGGPRDEQFF.

This clonotype was seen only a few times. It may be a read error: a sequence one base away is much more abundant. The chain has TRBV12-3 or TRBV12-4 and TRBJ2-4; D unresolved. The end of the DNA is better explained by TRBJ2-7, so the J call may be wrong. The CDR3 length is 11 residues. CDR3 amino acids: CASSIGGEQYF. Here the CDR3 DNA reads TGTGCCAGCAGTATTGGCGGCGAGCAGTACTTC.

This clonotype was seen more than once but under ten times. In DNA form, the CDR3 reads TGCAGTGCTAGAGGAGACAGTACTAACTATGGCTACACCTTC. This sequence encodes CSARGDSTNYGYTF. The V gene is TRBV20-1, the J gene TRBJ1-2, with D perhaps matching TRBD1 (5 bases). CDR3 size: 14 residues. V lost 1 base, J lost 0 bases, and 9 bases lay in between. Germline CDR1 is DFQATT and CDR2 is SNEGSKA (reference sequence).

V gene TRBV4-2 combines with J gene TRBJ2-5; D uncertain. CDR1 and CDR2 from the germline V gene are LGHNA and YNFKEQ. V was cut by 0 bases and J by 11 bases, with 13 bases left in between. This CDR3 comprises 13 residues. The CDR3 sequence: CASSQEEGNEQYF. The CDR3 bases are TGTGCCAGCAGCCAAGAAGAAGGAAATGAGCAGTACTTC.

Only a few counts were recorded for this clonotype. The chain is built from TRBV24-1 and TRBJ2-1; 7 bases are shared with TRBD1. The CDR3 is made up of 11 amino acids. V was pared by 7 bases and J by 8 bases, with 1 base of the junction left unmatched. Germline V lookup: CDR1 KGHDR, CDR2 SFDVKD. CDR3 bases: TGTGCCACCAGCAGGGGGTATGAGCAGTTCTTC. Its translation is CATSRGYEQFF.

The table lists this clonotype with a count of one. The J gene is TRBJ2-2, the V gene TRBV6-2 or TRBV6-3; 11 bases match TRBD2. The CDR3 sequence is 19 residues long. CDR1 is MNHEY, CDR2 SVGEGT, per germline. With 5 bases clipped from V and 0 bases from J, the junction kept 11 bases outside the gene matches. The CDR3 sequence is CASSLYGLAGTANTGELFF. The CDR3 DNA is TGTGCCAGCAGTCTATACGGACTAGCGGGCACCGCGAACACCGGGGAGCTGTTTTTT.

Only one count was recorded for this clonotype. The junction shows a germline mismatch at one end, possibly a read error. This chain joins TRBV6-2 or TRBV6-3 and TRBJ1-6; TRBD1 is a possible D gene (5 bases). This CDR3 has 13 amino acids. Looked up from germline, CDR1 is MNHEY and CDR2 is SVGEGT. CDR3 in amino acids: CASSFDSYSPPHF. The CDR3 region has the DNA TGTGCCAGCAGTTTTGACAGCTATTCACCCCCCCACTTT.

This clonotype was counted a single time. The chain links TRBV7-9 to TRBJ1-1; no reliable D call. Germline V gene data show CDR1 as SEHNR and CDR2 as FQNEAQ (reference sequence). The CDR3 totals 13 residues. The V and J ends lost 4 bases and 3 bases respectively, with 9 bases between them. This chain's CDR3 is CASSSGWDTEAFF. CDR3 DNA sequence: TGTGCCAGCAGCTCCGGTTGGGACACTGAAGCTTTCTTT.

The DNA for the CDR3 is TGTGCCAGCAGCGTCCAGGACAGGGGACTGCACAATGAGCAGTTCTTC. This translates into CASSVQDRGLHNEQFF. The V call is TRBV7-8, the J call TRBJ2-1, with 9 bases fitting TRBD1. Germline CDR1 is SGHVS and CDR2 is FQNEAQ. The CDR3 extends over 16 amino acids. With V trimmed by 5 bases and J by 5 bases, 10 bases remained unmatched.

This chain links TRBV6-2 or TRBV6-3 with TRBJ1-1; D remains ambiguous. This CDR3 is built from 14 residues. Trimming pared 4 bases from V and 0 bases from J, leaving 9 bases between. CDR1 MNHEY and CDR2 SVGEGT come from the germline V gene. The DNA for the CDR3 is TGTGCCAGCAGTTTGAGGCAGCTGAACACTGAAGCTTTCTTT. Its translation: CASSLRQLNTEAFF.

J is TRBJ2-1 and V is TRBV12-3 or TRBV12-4; 13 bases agree with TRBD2. The CDR3 contains 16 residues. Germline trimming cut 5 bases from V and 8 bases from J; bases unmatched to any gene: 9. CDR3 nucleotides: TGTGCCAGCAGTCCCAGAACTAGCGGGAGGGGCGATGAGCAGTTCTTC. Protein sequence: CASSPRTSGRGDEQFF.

This clonotype was counted between two and nine times. The chain uses TRBV29-1 and TRBJ2-2; D might be TRBD2 (6 bases). Looked up from germline, CDR1 is SQVTM and CDR2 is ANQGSEA. V lost 1 base to trimming and J lost 1 base, with 10 bases between them. The CDR3 loop spans 15 amino acids. CDR3 bases: TGCAGCGTTGAAGTGGGCGGGGTGAACACCGGGGAGCTGTTTTTT. This codes for CSVEVGGVNTGELFF.

On this clonotype: The junction departs from germline at one end; a sequencing error may be responsible. The V call is TRBV3-1, the J call TRBJ2-1; D assignment may be TRBD1 or TRBD2 (6 bases each). The J call may not be correct, given that the DNA end is closer to TRBJ2-7. The germline V gene encodes CDR1 LGHDT and CDR2 YNNKEL (reference sequence). The CDR3 spans 13 residues. This CDR3 reads CVSSQGGGYEQYF. The DNA for the CDR3 is TGTGTCAGCAGCCAAGGGGGAGGTTACGAGCAGTACTTC.

This clonotype was counted a few times. The rearrangement links TRBV4-2 to TRBJ2-5; D may match TRBD1 or TRBD2 (5 bases each). Germline V gene lookup returns CDR1 LGHNA and CDR2 YNFKEQ. This CDR3 comprises 15 residues. V gave up 4 bases and J gave up 4 bases, with 16 bases separating them. This CDR3 is CASSPLDSGGETQYF. In nucleotides, the CDR3 is TGTGCCAGCAGCCCCCTCGACAGTGGGGGAGAGACCCAGTACTTC.

J is TRBJ2-1 and V is TRBV11-2; possible D gene TRBD2, 5 bases. The length of the CDR3 is 14 residues. The V and J ends lost 3 bases and 7 bases respectively, with 13 bases between them. Germline V gives CDR1 SGHAT, CDR2 FQNNGV. CDR3 protein: CASSFKGPGNEQFF. CDR3 nucleotide sequence: TGTGCCAGCAGCTTTAAGGGTCCGGGGAATGAGCAGTTCTTC.

The chain carries TRBV7-2 and TRBJ1-2; D remains ambiguous. Trimming stripped 1 base from V and 0 bases from J, with 9 bases between. CDR1 is SGHTA and CDR2 is FQGNSA in the germline V gene. The CDR3 has 15 residues. The CDR3, as DNA: TGTGCCAGCAGCTTAGACTCGGCAGCTAACTATGGCTACACCTTC. This encodes CASSLDSAANYGYTF.

This chain connects TRBV12-3 or TRBV12-4 to TRBJ2-1; D unresolved. The ends were cut back, 6 bases at V and 7 bases at J, with 7 bases in the middle. This CDR3 is 11 amino acids long. CDR3 protein: CASSIRNEQFF. The CDR3 DNA reads TGTGCCAGCAGCATACGGAATGAGCAGTTCTTC.

This clonotype has a count of ten or more. The chain combines TRBV7-9 with TRBJ2-5; D possibly corresponds to TRBD2 (6 bases). Trimming left V 5 bases short and J 5 bases short, with 6 bases between. Germline values: CDR1 SEHNR, CDR2 FQNEAQ (reference sequence). The CDR3 is made up of 11 amino acids. CDR3 nucleotides: TGTGCCAGCAGCGCGGGGGAGACCCAGTACTTC. As protein: CASSAGETQYF.

The chain is built from TRBV7-6 and TRBJ2-1; D is ambiguous. Germline V gene data show CDR1 as SGHVS and CDR2 as FNYEAQ. The V end lost 5 bases, the J end lost 3 bases, and 20 bases lay between the germline ends. This CDR3 is built from 17 residues. The CDR3 DNA is TGTGCCAGCAGCACCTCTCGTCCGGAGTCCCTCTACAATGAGCAGTTCTTC. It specifies CASSTSRPESLYNEQFF.

The V gene is TRBV15, the J gene TRBJ2-1; TRBD2 matches 14 bases. CDR3 length: 22 residues. Germline CDR1 is LNHNV and CDR2 is YYDKDF (reference sequence). Losses at the gene ends were 3 bases for V and 0 bases for J; bases not matched to a gene: 16. In nucleotides, the CDR3 is TGTGCCACCAGCAGTGGAGGGAGGGGGACTAGCGGGAGTCCCAGCTCCTACAATGAGCAGTTCTTC. Its translation: CATSSGGRGTSGSPSSYNEQFF.

The rearrangement joins TRBV7-9 to TRBJ2-1, with D uncertain. The length of the CDR3 is 12 residues. Germline V gene lookup returns CDR1 SEHNR and CDR2 FQNEAQ (reference sequence). V lost 5 bases and J lost 5, with 7 bases in between. The DNA for the CDR3 is TGTGCCAGCAGCACGCACGACAATGAGCAGTTCTTC. Its protein is CASSTHDNEQFF.

This rearrangement joins TRBV5-1 to TRBJ2-3, with a tentative D call TRBD2 (5 bases). Trimming shortened V by 1 base and J by 3 bases, and 15 bases separated the two germline ends. The CDR3 spans 16 residues. Germline assignment: CDR1 SGHRS and CDR2 YFSETQ. CDR3 sequence: CASSLRRSMGTDTQYF. For the CDR3, the DNA is TGCGCCAGCAGCTTGCGGAGGAGTATGGGGACAGATACGCAGTATTTT.

This clonotype turned up a few times. This chain joins TRBV5-6 and TRBJ2-5; perhaps TRBD1 as D (6 bases). The CDR3 sequence is 14 residues long. Germline CDR1 and CDR2: SGHDT and YYEEEE. The V and J ends lost 0 bases and 5 bases respectively, with 11 bases between them. CDR3: CASSLAFRGETQYF. Written as DNA, the CDR3 is TGTGCCAGCAGCTTGGCATTCAGGGGCGAGACCCAGTACTTC.

This clonotype was recorded a few times. The genes are TRBV27 and TRBJ1-2; 8 nucleotides match TRBD1. The CDR3 sequence is 15 residues long. Trimming removed 2 bases from V and 4 bases from J; junction bases left unmatched: 6. Germline loops: CDR1 MNHEY, CDR2 SMNVEV (reference sequence). CDR3 protein: CASSLAGGSSYGYTF. CDR3 coding DNA: TGTGCCAGCAGTTTAGCAGGGGGCTCCTCCTATGGCTACACCTTC.

This chain's CDR3 is CASSLQWIPVGDEQFF. The CDR3 nucleotides are TGTGCCAGCAGCCTCCAGTGGATCCCCGTCGGTGACGAGCAGTTCTTC. This chain uses TRBV7-2 with TRBJ2-1; D uncertain. Per the germline V gene, CDR1 is SGHTA and CDR2 is FQGNSA. Trimming pared 5 bases from V and 10 bases from J, leaving 24 bases between. CDR3 length: 16 amino acids.